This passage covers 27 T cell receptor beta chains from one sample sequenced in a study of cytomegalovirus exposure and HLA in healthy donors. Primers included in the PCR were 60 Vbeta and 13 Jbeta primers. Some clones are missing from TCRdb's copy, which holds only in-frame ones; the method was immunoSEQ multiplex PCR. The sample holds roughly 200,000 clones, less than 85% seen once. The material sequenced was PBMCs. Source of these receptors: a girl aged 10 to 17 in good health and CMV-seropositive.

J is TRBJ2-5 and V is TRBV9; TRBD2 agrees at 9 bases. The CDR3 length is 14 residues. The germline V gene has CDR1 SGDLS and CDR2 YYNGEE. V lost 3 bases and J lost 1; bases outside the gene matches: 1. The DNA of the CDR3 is TGTGCCAGCAGCGCTAGCGGGATCCAAGAGACCCAGTACTTC. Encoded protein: CASSASGIQETQYF.

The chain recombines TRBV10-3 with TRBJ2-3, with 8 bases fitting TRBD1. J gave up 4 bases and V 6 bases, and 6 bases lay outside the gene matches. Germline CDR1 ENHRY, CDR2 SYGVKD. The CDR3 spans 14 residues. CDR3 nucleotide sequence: TGTGCCATCAGAGCTGACAGGGGCCCAGATACGCAGTATTTT. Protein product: CAIRADRGPDTQYF.

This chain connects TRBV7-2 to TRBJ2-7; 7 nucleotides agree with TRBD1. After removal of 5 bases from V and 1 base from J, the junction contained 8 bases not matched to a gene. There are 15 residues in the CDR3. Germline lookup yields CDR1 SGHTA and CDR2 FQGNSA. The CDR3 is CASSIDRAGSYEQYF. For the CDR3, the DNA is TGTGCCAGCAGCATAGACAGGGCCGGATCCTACGAGCAGTACTTC.

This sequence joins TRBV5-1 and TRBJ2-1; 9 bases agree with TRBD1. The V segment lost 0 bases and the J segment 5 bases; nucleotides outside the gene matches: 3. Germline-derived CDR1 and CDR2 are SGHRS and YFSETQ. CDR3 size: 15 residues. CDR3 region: CASSLGTGDNNEQFF. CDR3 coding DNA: TGCGCCAGCAGCTTGGGGACAGGGGACAACAATGAGCAGTTCTTC. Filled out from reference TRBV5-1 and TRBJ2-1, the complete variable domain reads KAGVTQTPRYLIKTRGQQVTLSCSPISGHRSVSWYQQTPGQGLQFLFEYFSETQRNKGNFPGRFSGRQFSNSRSEMNVSTLELGDSALYLCASSLGTGDNNEQFFGPGTRLTVL.

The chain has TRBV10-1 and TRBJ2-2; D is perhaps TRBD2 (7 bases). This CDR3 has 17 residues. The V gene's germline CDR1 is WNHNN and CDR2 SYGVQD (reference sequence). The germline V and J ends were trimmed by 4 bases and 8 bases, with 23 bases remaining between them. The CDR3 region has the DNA TGCGCCAGCAGTGCCTCCCTTGGGGGGGGGCCTCGTGGGGAGCTGTTTTTT. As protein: CASSASLGGGPRGELFF.

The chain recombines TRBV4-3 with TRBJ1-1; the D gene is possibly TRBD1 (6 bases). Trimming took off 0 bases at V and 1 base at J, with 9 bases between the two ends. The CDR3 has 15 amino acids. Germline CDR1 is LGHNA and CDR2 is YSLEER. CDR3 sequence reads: CASSQDQGTNTEAFF. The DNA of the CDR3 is TGCGCCAGCAGCCAAGACCAGGGGACGAACACTGAAGCTTTCTTT.

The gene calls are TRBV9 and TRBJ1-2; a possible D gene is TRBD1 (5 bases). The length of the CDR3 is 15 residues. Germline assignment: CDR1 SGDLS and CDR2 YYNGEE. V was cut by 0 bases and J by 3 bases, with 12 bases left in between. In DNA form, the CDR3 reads TGTGCCAGCAGCGTAGAGGGGAGGAAGGACTATGGCTACACCTTC. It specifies CASSVEGRKDYGYTF.

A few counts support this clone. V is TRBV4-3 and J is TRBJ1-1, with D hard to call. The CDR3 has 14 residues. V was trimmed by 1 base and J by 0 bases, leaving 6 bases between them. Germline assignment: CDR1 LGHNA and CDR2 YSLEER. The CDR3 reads CASSQVFMNTEAFF. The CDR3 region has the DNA TGCGCCAGCAGCCAAGTTTTTATGAACACTGAAGCTTTCTTT.

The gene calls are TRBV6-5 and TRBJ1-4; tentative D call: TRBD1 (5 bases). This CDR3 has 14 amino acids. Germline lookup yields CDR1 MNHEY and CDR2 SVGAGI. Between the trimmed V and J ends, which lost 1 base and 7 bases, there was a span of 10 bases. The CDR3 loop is CASSYWQGSEKLFF. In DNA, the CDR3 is TGTGCCAGCAGTTACTGGCAGGGCAGTGAAAAACTGTTTTTT.

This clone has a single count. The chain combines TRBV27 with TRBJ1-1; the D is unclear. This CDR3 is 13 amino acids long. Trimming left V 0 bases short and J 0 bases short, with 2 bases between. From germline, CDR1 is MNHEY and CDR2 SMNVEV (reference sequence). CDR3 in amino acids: CASSLSLNTEAFF. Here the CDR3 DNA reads TGTGCCAGCAGTTTATCCTTGAACACTGAAGCTTTCTTT.

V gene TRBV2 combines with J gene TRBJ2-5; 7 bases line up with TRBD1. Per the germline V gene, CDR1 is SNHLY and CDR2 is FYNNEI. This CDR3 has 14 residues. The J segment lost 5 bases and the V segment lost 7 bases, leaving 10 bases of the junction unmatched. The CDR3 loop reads CASTYPGGTETQYF. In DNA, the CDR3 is TGTGCCAGCACCTACCCAGGGGGTACGGAGACCCAGTACTTC.

For the CDR3, the DNA is TGTGCCAGCAGCGCCAGCTACGAGCAGTACTTC. This gives the protein CASSASYEQYF. The chain uses TRBV7-9 and TRBJ2-7; unclear D gene. Looked up from germline, CDR1 is SEHNR and CDR2 is FQNEAQ (reference sequence). The CDR3 has 11 residues. V was shortened by 5 bases and J by 3 bases, with 5 bases between the two germline ends.

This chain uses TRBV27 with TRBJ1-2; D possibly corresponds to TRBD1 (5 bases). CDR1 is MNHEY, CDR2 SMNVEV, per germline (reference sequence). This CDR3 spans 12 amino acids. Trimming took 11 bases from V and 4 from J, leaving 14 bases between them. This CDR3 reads CASKGFGYGYTF. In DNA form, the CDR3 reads TGTGCCTCCAAGGGGTTTGGCTATGGCTACACCTTC.

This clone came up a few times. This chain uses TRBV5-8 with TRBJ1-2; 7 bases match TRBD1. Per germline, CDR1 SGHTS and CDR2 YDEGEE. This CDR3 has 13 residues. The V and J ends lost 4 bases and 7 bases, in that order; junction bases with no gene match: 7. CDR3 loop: CASSRGWTGGYTF. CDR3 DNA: TGTGCCAGCAGCCGCGGGTGGACAGGTGGCTACACCTTC.

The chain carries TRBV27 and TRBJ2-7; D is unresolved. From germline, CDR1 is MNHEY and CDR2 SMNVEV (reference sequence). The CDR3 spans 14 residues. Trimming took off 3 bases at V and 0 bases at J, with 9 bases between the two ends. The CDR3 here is CASSFGRLSYEQYF. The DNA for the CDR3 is TGTGCCAGCAGTTTCGGCAGACTCTCCTACGAGCAGTACTTC.

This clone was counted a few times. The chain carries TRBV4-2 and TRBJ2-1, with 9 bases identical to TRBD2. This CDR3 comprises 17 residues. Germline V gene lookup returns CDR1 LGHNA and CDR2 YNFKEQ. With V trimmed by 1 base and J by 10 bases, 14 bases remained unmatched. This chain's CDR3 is CASSQVSPYQSGGEQFF. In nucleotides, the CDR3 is TGTGCCAGCAGCCAAGTCTCGCCCTACCAAAGCGGGGGGGAGCAGTTCTTC.

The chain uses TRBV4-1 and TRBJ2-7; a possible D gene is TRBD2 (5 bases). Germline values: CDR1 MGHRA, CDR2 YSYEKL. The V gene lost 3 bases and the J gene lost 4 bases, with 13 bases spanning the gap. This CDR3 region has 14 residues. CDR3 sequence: CASSQNRAVYEQYF. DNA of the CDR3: TGCGCCAGCAGCCAGAACAGAGCGGTGTACGAGCAGTACTTC.

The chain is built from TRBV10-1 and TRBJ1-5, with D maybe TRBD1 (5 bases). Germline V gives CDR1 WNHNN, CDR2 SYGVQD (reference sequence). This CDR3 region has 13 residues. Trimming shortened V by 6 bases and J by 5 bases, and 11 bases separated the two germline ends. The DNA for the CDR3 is TGCGCCAGCAGGAGGGGAGGAGATCAGCCCCAGCATTTT. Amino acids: CASRRGGDQPQHF.

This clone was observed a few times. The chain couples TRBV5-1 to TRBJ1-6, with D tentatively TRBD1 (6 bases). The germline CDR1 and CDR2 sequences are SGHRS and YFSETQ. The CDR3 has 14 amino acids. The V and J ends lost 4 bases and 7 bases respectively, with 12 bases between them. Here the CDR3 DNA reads TGCGCCAGCAGCCGAGGACAGCAGAATTCACCCCTCCACTTT. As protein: CASSRGQQNSPLHF.

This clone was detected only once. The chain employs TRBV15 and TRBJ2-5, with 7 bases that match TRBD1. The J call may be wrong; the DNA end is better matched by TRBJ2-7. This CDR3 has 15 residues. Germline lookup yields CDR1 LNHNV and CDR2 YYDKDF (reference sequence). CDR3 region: CATSAPGDSYYEQYF. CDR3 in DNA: TGTGCCACCAGCGCCCCTGGGGACAGCTACTACGAGCAGTACTTC.

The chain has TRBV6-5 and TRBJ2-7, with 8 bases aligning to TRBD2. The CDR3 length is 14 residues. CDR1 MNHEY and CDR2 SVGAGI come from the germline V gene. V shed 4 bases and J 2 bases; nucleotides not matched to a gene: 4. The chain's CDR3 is CASSSREGPYEQYF. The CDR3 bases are TGTGCCAGCAGTTCTCGGGAGGGGCCCTACGAGCAGTACTTC.

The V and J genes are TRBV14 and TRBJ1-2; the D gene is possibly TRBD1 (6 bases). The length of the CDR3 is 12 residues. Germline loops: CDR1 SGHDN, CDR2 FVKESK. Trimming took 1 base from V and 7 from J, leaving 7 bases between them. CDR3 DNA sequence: TGTGCCAGCAGCCAAGGAGGGGGTGGCTACACCTTC. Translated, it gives CASSQGGGGYTF.

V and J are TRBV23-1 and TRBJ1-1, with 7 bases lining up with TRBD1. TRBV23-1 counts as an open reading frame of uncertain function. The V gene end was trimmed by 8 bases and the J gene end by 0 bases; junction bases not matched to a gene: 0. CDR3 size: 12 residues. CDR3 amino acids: CASGQVNTEAFF. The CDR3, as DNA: TGCGCCAGCGGACAGGTGAACACTGAAGCTTTCTTT.

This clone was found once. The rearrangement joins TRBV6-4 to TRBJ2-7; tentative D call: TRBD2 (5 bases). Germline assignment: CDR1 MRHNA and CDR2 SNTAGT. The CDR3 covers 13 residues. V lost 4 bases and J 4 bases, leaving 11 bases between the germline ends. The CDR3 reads CASSARGGYEQYF. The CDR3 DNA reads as TGTGCCAGCAGTGCCCGAGGAGGATACGAGCAGTACTTC.

The CDR3 nucleotides read TGTGCCAGCAGACGTCAACCAGACAGAGTGTACGAGCAGTACTTC. Translating it yields CASRRQPDRVYEQYF. The chain couples TRBV6-5 to TRBJ2-7; possibly TRBD1 for D (5 bases). This CDR3 has 15 residues. Germline V gene lookup returns CDR1 MNHEY and CDR2 SVGAGI. V was pared by 6 bases and J by 4 bases, with 19 bases between.

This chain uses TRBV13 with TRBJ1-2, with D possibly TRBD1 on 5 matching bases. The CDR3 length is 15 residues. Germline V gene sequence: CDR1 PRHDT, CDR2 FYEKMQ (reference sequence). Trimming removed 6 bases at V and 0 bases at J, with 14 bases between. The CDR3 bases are TGTGCCAGCAGGTCGGCTGGACACTCTAACTATGGCTACACCTTC. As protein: CASRSAGHSNYGYTF. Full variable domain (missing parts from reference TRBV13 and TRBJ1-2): AAGVIQSPRHLIKEKRETATLKCYPIPRHDTVYWYQQGPGQDPQFLISFYEKMQSDKGSIPDRFSAQQFSDYHSELNMSSLELGDSALYFCASRSAGHSNYGYTFGSGTRLTVV.

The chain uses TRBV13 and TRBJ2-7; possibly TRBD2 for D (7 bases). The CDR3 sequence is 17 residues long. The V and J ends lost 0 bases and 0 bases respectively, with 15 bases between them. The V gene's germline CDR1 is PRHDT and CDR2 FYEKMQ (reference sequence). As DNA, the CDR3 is TGTGCCAGCAGCTTAGGGGACGGCGGGGGCCACTCCTACGAGCAGTACTTC. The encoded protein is CASSLGDGGGHSYEQYF.